This T cell receptor (beta chain) came from a study of T cell clonality in common variable immunodeficiency (dated by TCRdb to the mid-2010s). From cysteine to phenylalanine, the CDR3 is 15 amino acids long. Shown are 36 bases from within the CDR3, in frame from base 1. V gives up 5 bases and J gives up 1 base, and the segment between their germline ends measures 17 bases. As encoded in the germline V gene (reference sequence), CDR1 is GTSNPN while CDR2 is SVGIG. General study outcomes and caveats: According to the authors, figuring out what caused the increased clonality in CVID would require sequencing the repertoires of T cell subpopulations. Patient heterogeneity within the CVID cohort put limits on correlating repertoire features with clinical complications. Even though DNA input was the same, control samples had an average of around 78,000 unique sequences each, compared with roughly 30,000 in CVID samples. CVID TCRbeta sequences were reported to have fewer deletions and N-nucleotide insertions and to lack highly modified clones with 13 or more V deletions. TCRbeta clonality was higher in CVID subjects than in healthy controls (t-test p = 0.018), and the increase was most characteristic of about a third of subjects. CVID subjects shared fewer TCRbeta clones with each other than healthy controls did (p < 0.0001).

This clone was observed a few times. Its recognized antigen is unknown. Read data end 3 residues before the CDR3 end; the end is taken from the germline J gene. For sequencing input, CVID and control samples contributed equivalent amounts of genomic DNA. For every sample, a 60 bp segment covering the rearranged TCRbeta CDR3 region was amplified and then sequenced. The immunoSEQ assay, a bias-corrected multiplex PCR with high-throughput sequencing, was employed for TCRbeta amplification. The study's own analysis went as follows. Every unique nucleotide sequence was considered a clone and was annotated with V, D and J genes, copy number and frequency. Sequences were labeled productive if in frame, and non-productive if out of frame or containing stop codons. Clonality was calculated from Shannon's entropy as previously described. The predicted amino acid sequences of productive clones were used to derive mean CDR3 Kyte-Doolittle hydropathy. The R hclust function was used to hierarchically cluster scaled V gene usage with Manhattan distance and complete linkage. To assess clone sharing by CDR3 amino acid sequence, 12 repertoires per group were resampled over 100 rounds. Repertoires were searched for more than 55 published EBV-specific and around 230 published CMV-specific TCRbeta sequences. A couple of CVID samples that yielded fewer than 10,000 sequences were excluded from the analysis, so approximately 38 CVID repertoires were retained. This is the immuneACCESS table as TCRdb keeps it, with only in-frame sequences that have V and J called. A part of the clones is gone; compared with another copy, unresolved V genes explain less than half, and the rest is unexplained. For V, J and clone size, that table is used; D and trimming come from the DNA. This sample shows 15,000 to 25,000 clones, and none of them turns up only once. Around a quarter of the sample comes from the top ten.

CVID was diagnosed by standard criteria: serum IgG, IgA and/or IgM reduced below normal range, plus specific antibody deficiency. There were some 46 subjects in the CVID group (about 29 male and 15 female), ranging in age from roughly 9 to 65 years, with a mean age of around 44. Most of the CVID patients and most of the healthy controls were of Caucasian heritage. All CVID subjects had received replacement immunoglobulin therapy for at least one year at the time of study participation. At the time of blood collection, no CVID subject was ill or was being treated with immunomodulatory or immunosuppressive medication. Heparinized peripheral whole blood samples of about 5 to 8 ml were collected from each donor. Genomic DNA from adults with common variable immune deficiency (CVID) and from healthy adult controls was the source for sequencing TCRbeta CDR3 repertoires. Diluted blood was density-centrifuged over Hypaque 1077 or Ficoll-Paque to isolate peripheral blood mononuclear cells. Genomic DNA was obtained from unsorted mononuclear cells through either Qiagen column purification or a centrifugation-based method.

The receptor was derived from a human donor with common variable immunodeficiency. Material for sequencing was peripheral blood mononuclear cells. The V and J genes are TRBV30 and TRBJ1-1; TRBD1 might be the D gene, on 6 matching bases. The CDR3 region has the sequence CAWVRGDHWNTEAFF. The covered CDR3 bases are TGTGCCTGGGTCAGGGGAGACCATTGGAACACTGAA. The reference TRBV30 and TRBJ1-1 proteins fill in what lies around the CDR3, so the full variable domain reads SQTIHQWPATLVQPVGSPLSLECTVEGTSNPNLYWYRQAAGRGLQLLFYSVGIGQISSEVPQNLSASRPQDRQFILSSKKLLLSDSGFYLCAWVRGDHWNTEAFFGQGTRLTVV.